The sequence of this TCR beta chain was determined in a study of tumor and adjacent non-tumor tissue in lung cancer. Study context: Aged about 31 to 80 years, patients included roughly ten men and five or six women with stage I to III disease.

This sample's RNA came from whole unsorted tissue. To note about this clonotype: A much larger clone lies a single base off, so this may be a read error.

A modified ARM-PCR protocol with three rounds of nested PCR amplified TCRbeta. TCRdb redid the calling of the multiplex PCR reads with MiXCR, one entry per CDR3 protein. Seen here are around 74,000 distinct CDR3 sequences, under 70% observed once, and the top ten hold roughly 12%. Losses at the gene ends were 8 bases for V and 5 bases for J; bases not matched to a gene: 9. The CDR3 is 13 residues long. Per the germline V gene, CDR1 is MDHEN and CDR2 is SYDVKM. This sequence was found in an older woman with non-small cell lung cancer. J is TRBJ2-7 and V is TRBV28; 7 bases fit TRBD1. Sequencing was done on a sample of lung tumor tissue. The CDR3 DNA follows: TGTGCCAGCTTTAAGGGACAGACTCACGAGCAGTACTTC. It translates to CASFKGQTHEQYF.